Here is one TCR beta chain with its context. The antigen remains unidentified. Sample treatment: 15 to 20 received Ad26.COV2.S at low or high dose, single or two shots; 5 received placebo; per-sample allocation not given. On day 63 after the first injection, vaccine and placebo recipients gave samples. This sample is part of a study of Ad26.COV2.S vaccination and SARS-CoV-2 variants. Turning to the study itself: Ad26.COV2.S was injected intramuscularly once or twice, 56 days apart.

The repertoire was sequenced with immunoSEQ multiplex PCR; TCRdb's copy has only in-frame clones and lacks some. The sample has 350,000 to 450,000 clones; approximately 89% are singletons. Notes on the study in general: Spike-specific TCR breadth was greater after Ad26.COV2.S than placebo. In vaccinated individuals, spike-specific CD8+ and CD4+ T cell responses reportedly displayed substantial breadth. TCR breadth and depth estimates may have understated total T cell responses.

The clonotype comes from a person between 18 and 65 years old who received the Ad26.COV2.S COVID-19 vaccine or a placebo. This sample comprised peripheral blood, obtained in a trial of Ad26.COV2.S vaccine versus placebo.

In DNA form, the CDR3 reads TGTGCCAGCCCTGGACAGGGCACAGATACGCAGTATTTT. It is translated as CASPGQGTDTQYF. The chain carries TRBV2 and TRBJ2-3, with 7 bases lining up with TRBD1. This CDR3 is 13 amino acids long. Trimming removed 8 bases from V and 1 base from J; junction bases left unmatched: 3. The germline V gene has CDR1 SNHLY and CDR2 FYNNEI.